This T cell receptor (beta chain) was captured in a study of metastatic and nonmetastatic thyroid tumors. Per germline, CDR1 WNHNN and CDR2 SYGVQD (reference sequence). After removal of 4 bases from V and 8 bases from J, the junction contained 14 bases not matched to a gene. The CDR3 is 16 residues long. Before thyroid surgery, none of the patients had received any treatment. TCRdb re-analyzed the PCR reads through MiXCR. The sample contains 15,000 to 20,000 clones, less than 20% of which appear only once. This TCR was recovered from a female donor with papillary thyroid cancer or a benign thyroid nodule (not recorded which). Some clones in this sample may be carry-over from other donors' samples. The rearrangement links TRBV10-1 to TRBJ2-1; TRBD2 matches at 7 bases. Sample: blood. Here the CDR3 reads CASSVLIGLGIDEQFF. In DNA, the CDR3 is TGCGCCAGCAGTGTCTTGATCGGACTAGGGATTGATGAGCAGTTCTTC.